This T cell receptor beta chain comes out of a study of Ad26.COV2.S vaccination and SARS-CoV-2 variants. Overall study: Donor joined the COV1001 Ad26.COV2.S trial arm. Once, or twice with 56 days between doses, Ad26.COV2.S was given intramuscularly.

Treatment denoted: some 19 received Ad26.COV2.S at low or high dose, single or two shots; 5 received placebo; per-sample allocation not given. Sampling was performed 63 days after the first vaccine or placebo injection. Wuhan-strain spike was delivered by a replication-incompetent Ad26 vector. The CDR3 extends over 13 amino acids. The V segment lost 4 bases and the J segment 12 bases; nucleotides outside the gene matches: 9. The germline gives CDR1 SGDLS, CDR2 YYNGEE. Study results and caveats: Spike-specific responses of CD8+ and CD4+ T cells were reported to display substantial breadth after vaccination.

The protocol was immunoSEQ multiplex PCR, while the TCRdb copy is restricted to in-frame clones and leaves out a portion. This table holds some 350,000 clones, about 85% found once. As to this clone: Antigen unknown.

The specimen comprised peripheral blood, sampled in a trial of Ad26.COV2.S vaccine versus placebo. The origin of this receptor is a person aged 18-65 years who received the Ad26.COV2.S COVID-19 vaccine or a placebo. The chain has TRBV9 and TRBJ1-4; 7 positions agree with TRBD1. CDR3 sequence reads: CASSPGRGQELFF. The CDR3 DNA is TGTGCCAGCAGCCCGGGGAGAGGACAGGAACTGTTTTTT.